A selection of T cell receptor beta chains follows, all from one sample in a study of T cells in Graves' hyperthyroidism and ophthalmopathy. One entry per CDR3 protein results from TCRdb running MiXCR on the multiplex PCR reads. The sample contains around 500,000 distinct CDR3 sequences, approximately 23% of which appear only once. The sample consisted of blood. The receptors come from a woman aged 65 to 85 with Graves' ophthalmopathy. Each CDR3 is given with its conserved first and last residue. Each record gives: J gene, V gene, CDR3 protein.

TRBJ2-1	TRBV5-1	CASSSPNLSRSNEQFF
TRBJ2-7	TRBV5-1	CASFQQVYEQYF
TRBJ1-1	TRBV30	CAWSGGATEAFF
TRBJ2-7	TRBV3-1	CASSQGYKGYEQYF
TRBJ2-3	TRBV10-3	CAIRTSATDTQYF
TRBJ2-3	TRBV7-3	CASSPRGLYTDTQYF
TRBJ1-2	TRBV11-2	CASSFGPGTGGYGYTF
TRBJ2-1	TRBV12-3/TRBV12-4	CASSFNGRTNNEQFF
TRBJ2-3	TRBV6-9	CASSFKQSTDTQYF
TRBJ2-5	TRBV28	CASRKQGGSSGTQYF
TRBJ1-1	TRBV18	CASSPKRGTEAFF
TRBJ2-3	TRBV2	CASSEISGMAQYF
TRBJ2-7	TRBV11-2	CASSLNQGGGSEQYF
TRBJ1-3	TRBV12-3/TRBV12-4	CASSLDAGGAYGNTIYF
TRBJ2-3	TRBV9	CASSVAGGLDTQYF
TRBJ1-4	TRBV6-5	CASSLSRPGGEKLFF
TRBJ2-7	TRBV20-1	CSAREGAGAHEQYF
TRBJ1-5	TRBV28	CASCSLGQPQHF
TRBJ2-1	TRBV18	CASSPPRRSSYNEQFF
TRBJ1-5	TRBV19	CASSTQGGDQPQHF